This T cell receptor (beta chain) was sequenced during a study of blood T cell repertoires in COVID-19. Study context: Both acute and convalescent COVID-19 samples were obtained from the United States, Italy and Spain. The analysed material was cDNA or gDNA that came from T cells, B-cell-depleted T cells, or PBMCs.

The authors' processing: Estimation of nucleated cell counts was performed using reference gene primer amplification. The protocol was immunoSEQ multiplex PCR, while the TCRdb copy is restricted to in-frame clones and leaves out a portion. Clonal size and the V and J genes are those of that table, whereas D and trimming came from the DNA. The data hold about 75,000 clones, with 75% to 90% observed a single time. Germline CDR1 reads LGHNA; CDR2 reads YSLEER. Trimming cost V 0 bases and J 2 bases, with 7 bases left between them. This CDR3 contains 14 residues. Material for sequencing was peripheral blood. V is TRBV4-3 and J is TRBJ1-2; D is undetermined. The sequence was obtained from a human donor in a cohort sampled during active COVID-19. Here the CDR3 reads CASSQDVGNYGYTF. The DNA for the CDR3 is TGCGCCAGCAGCCAAGATGTTGGCAACTATGGCTACACCTTC.